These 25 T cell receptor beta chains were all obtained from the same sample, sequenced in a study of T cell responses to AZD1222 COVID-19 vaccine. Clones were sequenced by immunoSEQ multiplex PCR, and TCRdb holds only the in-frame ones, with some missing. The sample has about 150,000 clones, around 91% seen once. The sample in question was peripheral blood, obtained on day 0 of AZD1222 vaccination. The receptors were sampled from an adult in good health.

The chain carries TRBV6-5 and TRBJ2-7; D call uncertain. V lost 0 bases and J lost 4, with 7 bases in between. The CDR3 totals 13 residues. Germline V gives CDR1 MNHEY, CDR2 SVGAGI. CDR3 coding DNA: TGTGCCAGCAGTTACTCGAAAGGATACGAGCAGTACTTC. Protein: CASSYSKGYEQYF.

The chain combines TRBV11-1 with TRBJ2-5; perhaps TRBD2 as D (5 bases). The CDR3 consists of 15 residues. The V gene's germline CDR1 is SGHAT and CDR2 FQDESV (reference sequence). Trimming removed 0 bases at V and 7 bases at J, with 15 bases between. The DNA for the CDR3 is TGTGCCAGCAGCTTAGCTACCTTCGCCGGAGGGACCCAGTACTTC. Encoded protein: CASSLATFAGGTQYF. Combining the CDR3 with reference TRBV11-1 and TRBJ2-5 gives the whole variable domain EAEVAQSPRYKITEKSQAVAFWCDPISGHATLYWYRQILGQGPELLVQFQDESVVDDSQLPKDRFSAERLKGVDSTLKIQPAELGDSAMYLCASSLATFAGGTQYFGPGTRLLVL.

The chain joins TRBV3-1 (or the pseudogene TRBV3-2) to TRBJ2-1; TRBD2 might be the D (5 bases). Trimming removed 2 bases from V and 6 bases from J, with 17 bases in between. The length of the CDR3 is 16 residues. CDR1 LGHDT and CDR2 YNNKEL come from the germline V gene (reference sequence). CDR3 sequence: CASSQTGLVFANEQFF. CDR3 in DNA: TGTGCCAGCAGCCAAACGGGGTTGGTGTTTGCCAATGAGCAGTTCTTC.

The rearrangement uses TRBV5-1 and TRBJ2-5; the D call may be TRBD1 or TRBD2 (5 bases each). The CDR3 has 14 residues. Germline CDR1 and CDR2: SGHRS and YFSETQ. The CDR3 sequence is CAPPRGRRRETQYF. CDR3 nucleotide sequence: TGCGCACCGCCACGGGGCAGGCGCCGGGAGACCCAGTACTTC.

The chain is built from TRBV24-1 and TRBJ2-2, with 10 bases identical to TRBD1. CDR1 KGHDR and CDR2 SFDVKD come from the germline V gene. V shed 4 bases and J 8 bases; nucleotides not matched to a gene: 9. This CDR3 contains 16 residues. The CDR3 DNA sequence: TGTGCCACCAGTGACCCCAGACAGGGGGCATCAGGGGAGCTGTTTTTT. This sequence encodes CATSDPRQGASGELFF.

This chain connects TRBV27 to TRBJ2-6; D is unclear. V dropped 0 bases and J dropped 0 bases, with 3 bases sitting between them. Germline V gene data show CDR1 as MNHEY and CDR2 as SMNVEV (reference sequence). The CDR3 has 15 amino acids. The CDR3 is CASSLSRSGANVLTF. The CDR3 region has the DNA TGTGCCAGCAGTTTATCCCGCTCTGGGGCCAACGTCCTGACTTTC.

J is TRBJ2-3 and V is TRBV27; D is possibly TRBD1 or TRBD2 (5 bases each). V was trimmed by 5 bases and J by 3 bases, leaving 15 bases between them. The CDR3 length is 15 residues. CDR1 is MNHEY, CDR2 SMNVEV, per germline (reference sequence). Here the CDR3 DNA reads TGTGCCAGCAGTCCGTACGGGACGGGGACAGATACGCAGTATTTT. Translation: CASSPYGTGTDTQYF.

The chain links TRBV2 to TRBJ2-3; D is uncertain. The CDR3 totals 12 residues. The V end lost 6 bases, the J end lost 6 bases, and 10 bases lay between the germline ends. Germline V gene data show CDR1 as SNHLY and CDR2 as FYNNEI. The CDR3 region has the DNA TGTGCCAGCAGACTTTTGGCGGATACGCAGTATTTT. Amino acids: CASRLLADTQYF.

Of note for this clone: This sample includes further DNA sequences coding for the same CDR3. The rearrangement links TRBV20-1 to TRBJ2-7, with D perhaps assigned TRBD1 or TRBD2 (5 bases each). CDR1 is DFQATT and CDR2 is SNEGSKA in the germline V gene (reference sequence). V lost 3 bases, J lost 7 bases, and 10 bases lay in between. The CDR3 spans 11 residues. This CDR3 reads CSASEGREQYF. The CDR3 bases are TGCAGTGCTAGTGAGGGACGGGAGCAGTACTTC.

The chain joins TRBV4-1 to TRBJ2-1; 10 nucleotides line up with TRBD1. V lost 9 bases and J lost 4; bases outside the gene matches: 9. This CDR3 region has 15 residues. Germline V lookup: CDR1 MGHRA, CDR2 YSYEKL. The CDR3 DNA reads TGCGCCAGTACCCTCGGACAGGGGGGGTACAATGAGCAGTTCTTC. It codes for CASTLGQGGYNEQFF.

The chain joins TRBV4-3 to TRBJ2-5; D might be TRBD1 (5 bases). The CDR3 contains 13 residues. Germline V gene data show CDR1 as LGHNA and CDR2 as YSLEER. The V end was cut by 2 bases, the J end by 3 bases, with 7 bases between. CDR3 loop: CASSQQGEETQYF. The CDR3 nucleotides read TGCGCCAGCAGCCAACAGGGCGAAGAGACCCAGTACTTC.

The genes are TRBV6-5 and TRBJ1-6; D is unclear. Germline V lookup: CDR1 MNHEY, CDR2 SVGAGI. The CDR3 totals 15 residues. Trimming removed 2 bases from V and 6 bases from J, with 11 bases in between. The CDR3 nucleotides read TGTGCCAGCAGTTACGATGCCCGTCGTAATTCACCCCTCCACTTT. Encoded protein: CASSYDARRNSPLHF.

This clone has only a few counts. For the CDR3, the DNA is TGTGCCAGCAGTCACAGGACCTCTGGGGCCAACGTCCTGACTTTC. Amino acid sequence: CASSHRTSGANVLTF. The chain links TRBV6-6 to TRBJ2-6, with a weak D call TRBD1 (5 bases). Germline V CDR1 and CDR2: MNHNY, SVGAGI (reference sequence). This CDR3 comprises 15 residues. Trimming removed 5 bases from V and 0 bases from J, with 8 bases in between.

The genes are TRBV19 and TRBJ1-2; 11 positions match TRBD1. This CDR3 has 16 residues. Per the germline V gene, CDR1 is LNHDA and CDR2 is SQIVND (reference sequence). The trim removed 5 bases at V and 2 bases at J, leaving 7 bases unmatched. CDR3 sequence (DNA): TGTGCCAGTAGTCGGACAGGGGGCAGTTCGAACTATGGCTACACCTTC. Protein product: CASSRTGGSSNYGYTF.

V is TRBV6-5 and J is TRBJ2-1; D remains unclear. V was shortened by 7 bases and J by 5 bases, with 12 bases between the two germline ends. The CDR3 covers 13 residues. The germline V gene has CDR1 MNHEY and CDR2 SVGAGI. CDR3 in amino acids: CASIVSVDNEQFF. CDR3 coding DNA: TGTGCCAGCATTGTAAGCGTGGACAATGAGCAGTTCTTC.

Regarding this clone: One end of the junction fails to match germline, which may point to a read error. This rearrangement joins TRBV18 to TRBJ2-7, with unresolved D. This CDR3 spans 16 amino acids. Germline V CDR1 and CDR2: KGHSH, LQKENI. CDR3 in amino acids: CASSPRSGAVSYEQYF. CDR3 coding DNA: TGTGCCAGCTCACCACGGTCAGGAGCCGTGTCCTATGAGCAGTACTTC.

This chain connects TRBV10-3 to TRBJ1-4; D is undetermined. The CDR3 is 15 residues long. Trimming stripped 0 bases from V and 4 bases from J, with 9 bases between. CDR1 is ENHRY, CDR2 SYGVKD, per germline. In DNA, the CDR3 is TGTGCCATCAGTGAGTCAGGGCAGCGTAATGAAAAACTGTTTTTT. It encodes CAISESGQRNEKLFF.

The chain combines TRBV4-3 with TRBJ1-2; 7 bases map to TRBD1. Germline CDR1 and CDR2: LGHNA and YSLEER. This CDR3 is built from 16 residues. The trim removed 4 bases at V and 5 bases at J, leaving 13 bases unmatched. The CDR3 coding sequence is TGCGCCAGCAGCCGAGACCCTGGGACAGACGGTTATGGCTACACCTTC. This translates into CASSRDPGTDGYGYTF.

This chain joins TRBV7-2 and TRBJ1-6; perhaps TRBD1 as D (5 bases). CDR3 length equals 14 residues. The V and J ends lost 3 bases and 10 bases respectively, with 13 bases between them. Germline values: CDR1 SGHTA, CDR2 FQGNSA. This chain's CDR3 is CASSFRGSRSPLHF. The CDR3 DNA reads TGTGCCAGCAGCTTCCGGGGCTCACGGTCACCCCTCCACTTT.

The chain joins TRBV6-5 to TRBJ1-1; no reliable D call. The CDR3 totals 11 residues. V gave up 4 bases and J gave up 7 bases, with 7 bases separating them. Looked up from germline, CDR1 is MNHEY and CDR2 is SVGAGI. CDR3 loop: CASSSIGEAFF. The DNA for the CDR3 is TGTGCCAGCAGTTCCATTGGTGAAGCTTTCTTT.

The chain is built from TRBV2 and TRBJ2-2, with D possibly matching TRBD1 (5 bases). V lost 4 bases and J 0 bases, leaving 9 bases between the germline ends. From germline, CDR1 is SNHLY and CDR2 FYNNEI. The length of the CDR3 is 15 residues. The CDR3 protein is CASSGQSTNTGELFF. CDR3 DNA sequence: TGTGCCAGCAGTGGACAGAGCACGAACACCGGGGAGCTGTTTTTT.

CDR3 sequence: CASSQLAGGNYEQYV. CDR3 coding DNA: TGTGCCAGCAGCCAGCTAGCCGGGGGGAACTACGAGCAGTACGTC. The V and J genes are TRBV4-2 and TRBJ2-7, with TRBD2 identical over 7 bases. In germline, CDR1 is LGHNA, CDR2 YNFKEQ. V lost 3 bases and J lost 3; bases outside the gene matches: 8. CDR3 size: 15 residues.

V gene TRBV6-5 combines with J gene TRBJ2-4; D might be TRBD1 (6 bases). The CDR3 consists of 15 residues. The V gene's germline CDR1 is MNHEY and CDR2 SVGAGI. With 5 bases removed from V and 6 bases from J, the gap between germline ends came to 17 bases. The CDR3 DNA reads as TGTGCCAGCAGTACACAGGGAAGAAGGGCAAACATTCAGTACTTC. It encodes CASSTQGRRANIQYF.

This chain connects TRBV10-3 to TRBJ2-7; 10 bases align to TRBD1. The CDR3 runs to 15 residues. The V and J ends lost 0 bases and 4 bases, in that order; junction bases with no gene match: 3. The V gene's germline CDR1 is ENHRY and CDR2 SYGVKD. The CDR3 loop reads CAISESGDRGYEQYF. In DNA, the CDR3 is TGTGCCATCAGTGAGTCGGGGGACAGGGGTTACGAGCAGTACTTC.

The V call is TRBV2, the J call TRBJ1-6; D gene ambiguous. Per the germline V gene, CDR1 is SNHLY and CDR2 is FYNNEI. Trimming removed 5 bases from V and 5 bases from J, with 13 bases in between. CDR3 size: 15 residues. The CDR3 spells CASSRAGIHNSPLHF. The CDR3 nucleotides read TGTGCCAGCAGTAGGGCAGGTATCCATAATTCACCCCTCCACTTT.